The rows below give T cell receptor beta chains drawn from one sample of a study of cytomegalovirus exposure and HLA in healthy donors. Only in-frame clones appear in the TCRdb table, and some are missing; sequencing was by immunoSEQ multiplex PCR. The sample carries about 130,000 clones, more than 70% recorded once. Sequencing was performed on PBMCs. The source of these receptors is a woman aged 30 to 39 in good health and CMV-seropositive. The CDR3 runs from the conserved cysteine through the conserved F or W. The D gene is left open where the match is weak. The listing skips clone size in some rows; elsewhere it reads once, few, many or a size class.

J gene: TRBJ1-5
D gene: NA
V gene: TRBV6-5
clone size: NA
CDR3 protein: CASSYGGINQPQHF
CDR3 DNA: TGTGCCAGCAGTTACGGGGGGATCAATCAGCCCCAGCATTTT

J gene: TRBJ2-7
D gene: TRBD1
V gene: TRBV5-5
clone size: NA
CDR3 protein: CASRPPGQGKSYEQYF
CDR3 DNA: TGTGCCAGCAGGCCGCCGGGACAGGGAAAATCCTACGAGCAGTACTTC

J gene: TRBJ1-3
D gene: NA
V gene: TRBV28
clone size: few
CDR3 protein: CASSLRAGNTIYF
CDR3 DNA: TGTGCCAGCAGTTTGAGGGCTGGAAACACCATATATTTT

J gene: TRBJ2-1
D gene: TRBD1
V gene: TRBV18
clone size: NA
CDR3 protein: CASSPPTPAGQGRNEQFF
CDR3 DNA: TGTGCCAGCTCACCCCCGACACCGGCGGGACAGGGGAGGAATGAGCAGTTCTTC

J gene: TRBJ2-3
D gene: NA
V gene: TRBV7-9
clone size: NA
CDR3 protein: CSSSSVRGWGTDTQYF
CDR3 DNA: TGTTCCAGCAGTTCCGTACGGGGGTGGGGCACAGATACGCAGTATTTT

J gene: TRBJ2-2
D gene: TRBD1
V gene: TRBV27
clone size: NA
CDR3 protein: CASSLRSTGGSTGELFF
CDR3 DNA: TGTGCCAGCAGTTTACGCTCCACAGGGGGGAGCACCGGGGAGCTGTTTTTT

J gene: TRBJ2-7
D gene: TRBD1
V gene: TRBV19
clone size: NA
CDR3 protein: CASSIGPSRGLSPSYEQYF
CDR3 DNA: TGTGCCAGTAGTATAGGCCCCTCCAGGGGGCTATCTCCCTCCTACGAGCAGTACTTC

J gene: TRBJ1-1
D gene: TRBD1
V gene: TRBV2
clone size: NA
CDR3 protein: CASNGQGRGNTEAFF
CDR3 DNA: TGTGCCAGCAATGGACAGGGGCGGGGGAACACTGAAGCTTTCTTT

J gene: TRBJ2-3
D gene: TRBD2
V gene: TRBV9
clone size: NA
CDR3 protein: CASSTTSGGGTDTQYF
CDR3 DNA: TGTGCCAGCAGCACTACCAGCGGGGGGGGCACAGATACGCAGTATTTT

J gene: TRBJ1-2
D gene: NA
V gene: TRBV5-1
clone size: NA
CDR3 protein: CASSSSGSGIYGYTF
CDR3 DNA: TGCGCCAGCAGCTCGTCCGGGTCCGGCATCTATGGCTACACCTTC

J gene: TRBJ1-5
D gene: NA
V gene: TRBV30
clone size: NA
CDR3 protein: CAWSPAGTLYQPQHF
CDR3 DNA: TGTGCCTGGAGCCCTGCCGGGACACTTTATCAGCCCCAGCATTTT

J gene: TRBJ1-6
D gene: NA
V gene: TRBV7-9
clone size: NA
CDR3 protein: CASSARDNRSPLHF
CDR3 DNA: TGTGCCAGCAGCGCCCGGGACAATAGGTCACCCCTCCACTTT

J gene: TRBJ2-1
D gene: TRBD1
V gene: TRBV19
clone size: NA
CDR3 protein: CASSTPWGQGDNEQFF
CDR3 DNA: TGTGCCAGTAGTACTCCCTGGGGACAGGGGGACAATGAGCAGTTCTTC

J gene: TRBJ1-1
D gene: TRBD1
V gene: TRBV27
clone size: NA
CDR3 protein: CASSFGTGFPAFF
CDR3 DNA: TGTGCCAGCAGTTTTGGGACAGGGTTTCCGGCTTTCTTT

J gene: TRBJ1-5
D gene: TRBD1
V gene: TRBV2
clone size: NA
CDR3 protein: CASNPGQNQPQHF
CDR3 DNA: TGTGCCAGCAACCCGGGACAGAATCAGCCCCAGCATTTT

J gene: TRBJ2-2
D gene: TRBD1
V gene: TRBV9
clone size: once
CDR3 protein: CASSVATPTGYGFEVAGELFF
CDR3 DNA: TGTGCCAGCAGCGTAGCTACCCCGACAGGGTACGGGTTTGAGGTGGCCGGGGAGCTGTTTTTT

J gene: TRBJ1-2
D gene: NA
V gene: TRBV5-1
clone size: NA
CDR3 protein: CASSLEMAVGYTF
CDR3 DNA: TGCGCCAGCAGCTTGGAAATGGCGGTCGGCTACACCTTC

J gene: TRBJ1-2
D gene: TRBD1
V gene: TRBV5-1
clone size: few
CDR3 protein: CASSPGDSPSHYGYTF
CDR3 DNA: TGCGCCAGCAGCCCCGGGGACAGCCCTTCACATTATGGCTACACCTTC

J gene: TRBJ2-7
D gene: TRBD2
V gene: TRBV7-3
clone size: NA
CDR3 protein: CASSPGLASEQYF
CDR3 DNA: TGTGCCAGCAGCCCAGGACTAGCGAGTGAGCAGTACTTC

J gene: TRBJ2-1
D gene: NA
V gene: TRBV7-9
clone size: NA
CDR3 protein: CASSPQAGYNEQFF
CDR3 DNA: TGTGCCAGCAGCCCTCAGGCCGGTTACAATGAGCAGTTCTTC